This TCR beta chain was sequenced for a study of blood T cell repertoires in COVID-19. Looking at the study overall: Collection of acute and convalescent COVID-19 samples took place in the United States, Italy and Spain.

In the original processing: Amplification with reference gene primers provided the estimates of nucleated cell counts. The method was immunoSEQ multiplex PCR; TCRdb's version includes in-frame clones alone and lacks a portion of them. V and J calls and clone size are those listed in that table; D and trimming were worked out from the DNA. Seen here are about 45,000 clones, under 85% observed once, and the top ten hold under 8.5%. The clonotype comes from an elderly man in a cohort sampled during active COVID-19. Source material: peripheral blood.

The CDR3 region has the DNA TGTGCCAGCAGTGATGTCGGGGGGTCGGATGAAAAACTGTTTTTT. Encoded protein: CASSDVGGSDEKLFF. V gene TRBV6-1 combines with J gene TRBJ1-4; tentative D call: TRBD1 (5 bases). Germline V gives CDR1 MNHNS, CDR2 SASEGT. The CDR3 consists of 15 residues. V dropped 3 bases and J dropped 6 bases, with 14 bases sitting between them.